These 28 T cell receptor beta chains share one sample of origin, sequenced in a study of cytomegalovirus exposure and HLA in healthy donors. Primers for the PCR totalled 60 Vbeta and 13 Jbeta. Profiled with immunoSEQ multiplex PCR; TCRdb holds only in-frame clones, not every one. The table lists around 110,000 clones. The sequenced sample was PBMCs. Source of these receptors: a man under 40 in good health and CMV-seronegative.

The chain employs TRBV6-5 and TRBJ2-3; 8 bases agree with TRBD1. The trim removed 4 bases at V and 3 bases at J, leaving 6 bases unmatched. CDR3 size: 15 residues. Germline V gene lookup returns CDR1 MNHEY and CDR2 SVGAGI. DNA for the CDR3: TGTGCCAGCAGTTCCCGACAGGGGACTACAGATACGCAGTATTTT. This translates into CASSSRQGTTDTQYF.

As to this clone: This CDR3 fails to terminate in the conserved phenylalanine or tryptophan, so it likely reflects a read error. The rearrangement links TRBV5-6 to TRBJ2-7, with 10 bases lining up with TRBD2. V was clipped by 0 bases and J by 0 bases; unmatched bases: 3. The V gene's germline CDR1 is SGHDT and CDR2 YYEEEE. The CDR3 loop spans 16 amino acids. The CDR3 region is CASSLGAGGSSYEQYL. Here the CDR3 DNA reads TGTGCCAGCAGCTTGGGAGCGGGGGGGAGCTCCTACGAGCAGTACCTC.

The rearrangement links TRBV7-2 to TRBJ1-2; possibly TRBD1 for D (6 bases). This CDR3 has 14 residues. Germline V gene data show CDR1 as SGHTA and CDR2 as FQGNSA. The V gene lost 1 base and the J gene lost 3 bases, with 9 bases spanning the gap. CDR3 residues: CASSLGYRDYGYTF. CDR3 DNA sequence: TGTGCCAGCAGCTTAGGGTACAGGGACTATGGCTACACCTTC.

The chain joins TRBV19 to TRBJ2-7; D possibly corresponds to TRBD1 (5 bases). The CDR3 consists of 14 residues. V was cut by 7 bases and J by 0 bases, with 13 bases left in between. Germline CDR1 is LNHDA and CDR2 is SQIVND (reference sequence). For the CDR3, the DNA is TGTGCCAGTAAGGACACCTTGAGCTCCTACGAGCAGTACTTC. It specifies CASKDTLSSYEQYF.

Turning to this clone: Because the CDR3 is missing its conserved closing phenylalanine or tryptophan, this is likely a read error. The rearrangement joins TRBV7-2 to TRBJ1-2, with 7 bases identical to TRBD1. J lost 5 bases, V lost 5 bases, and 2 bases had no gene match. Germline-derived CDR1 and CDR2 are SGHTA and FQGNSA. This CDR3 is 12 amino acids long. CDR3 sequence reads: CASSQQGYGYTS. CDR3 DNA: TGTGCCAGCAGCCAACAGGGGTATGGCTACACCTCC.

V and J are TRBV5-1 and TRBJ2-3, with 13 bases matching TRBD2. Per germline, CDR1 SGHRS and CDR2 YFSETQ. The CDR3 loop spans 17 amino acids. J lost 6 bases, V lost 2 bases, and 9 bases had no gene match. CDR3 loop: CASSFSWTSGGTDTQYF. The CDR3 DNA reads TGCGCCAGCAGCTTTTCTTGGACTAGCGGGGGAACGGATACGCAGTATTTT.

This chain links TRBV28 with TRBJ1-2; TRBD1 matches at 9 bases. Trimming took 3 bases from V and 7 from J; bases not matched to a gene: 6. Germline loops: CDR1 MDHEN, CDR2 SYDVKM. The CDR3 has 14 residues. CDR3 in amino acids: CASSFWDRESGYTF. DNA of the CDR3: TGTGCCAGCAGTTTCTGGGACAGGGAAAGTGGCTACACCTTC.

The chain recombines TRBV29-1 with TRBJ2-7; 7 bases fit TRBD1. Germline-derived CDR1 and CDR2 are SQVTM and ANQGSEA. V trimming: 1 base; J trimming: 7 bases; junction bases outside the gene matches: 13. The CDR3 consists of 15 residues. The CDR3 protein is CSVEALGTVSGEQYF. The DNA of the CDR3 is TGCAGCGTTGAAGCCCTCGGGACAGTATCAGGGGAGCAGTACTTC.

The gene calls are TRBV30 and TRBJ1-6; 10 bases agree with TRBD1. This CDR3 is 13 amino acids long. Per germline, CDR1 GTSNPN and CDR2 SVGIG (reference sequence). V shed 5 bases, J shed 7 bases, and the junction held 2 bases outside the gene matches. The CDR3 DNA reads as TGTGCCTGGGGACAGGGGGGGAATTCACCCCTCCACTTT. This sequence encodes CAWGQGGNSPLHF.

The rearrangement uses TRBV6-1 and TRBJ1-4; D possibly corresponds to TRBD1 (5 bases). The CDR3 sequence is 16 residues long. From germline, CDR1 is MNHNS and CDR2 SASEGT. V lost 4 bases and J 1 base, leaving 13 bases between the germline ends. The CDR3 DNA follows: TGTGCCAGCAGTGGCCTCGGGAGGGGAACTAATGAAAAACTGTTTTTT. Protein product: CASSGLGRGTNEKLFF.

The chain uses TRBV5-4 and TRBJ2-1, with D possibly matching TRBD1 (5 bases). Trimming cost V 8 bases and J 7 bases, with 16 bases left between them. Germline V CDR1 and CDR2: SGHNT, YYREEE (reference sequence). This CDR3 contains 13 residues. The CDR3 nucleotides are TGTGCCAGTCGGATTCAGGGTGGGAATGAGCAGTTCTTC. Amino acids: CASRIQGGNEQFF.

The V and J genes are TRBV19 and TRBJ1-6; perhaps TRBD1 as D (6 bases). V lost 3 bases to trimming and J lost 5 bases, with 17 bases between them. The CDR3 spans 17 residues. Germline CDR1 LNHDA, CDR2 SQIVND (reference sequence). This CDR3 reads CASSIRAVPGDNSPLHF. The CDR3 DNA is TGTGCCAGTAGTATTCGGGCAGTCCCAGGGGATAATTCACCCCTCCACTTT.

J is TRBJ1-1 and V is TRBV7-9; 8 bases line up with TRBD1. The CDR3 totals 15 residues. Losses at the gene ends were 1 base for V and 4 bases for J; bases not matched to a gene: 5. Germline CDR1 SEHNR, CDR2 FQNEAQ (reference sequence). The CDR3 DNA reads as TGTGCCAGCAGCTTAGGTCAGGGGGCTGGCACTGAAGCTTTCTTT. It encodes CASSLGQGAGTEAFF.

V is TRBV10-3 and J is TRBJ1-2, with D unclear. CDR3 length equals 13 residues. Between the trimmed V and J ends, which lost 4 bases and 4 bases, there was a span of 10 bases. The germline gives CDR1 ENHRY, CDR2 SYGVKD. The CDR3 region has the DNA TGTGCCATCAGTGGTCCCGTCAGCTATGGCTACACCTTC. It is translated as CAISGPVSYGYTF.

The chain links TRBV6-5 to TRBJ1-5; D gene ambiguous. Trimming stripped 0 bases from V and 6 bases from J, with 12 bases between. The germline V gene encodes CDR1 MNHEY and CDR2 SVGAGI. There are 15 residues in the CDR3. CDR3 in amino acids: CASSYSGGEAQPQHF. The CDR3 coding sequence is TGTGCCAGCAGTTACTCCGGCGGGGAGGCTCAGCCCCAGCATTTT.

V usage is TRBV7-2 and J usage is TRBJ2-7; 8 nucleotides agree with TRBD1. This CDR3 has 14 residues. Germline V gene data show CDR1 as SGHTA and CDR2 as FQGNSA. After removal of 4 bases from V and 2 bases from J, the junction contained 4 bases not matched to a gene. CDR3 coding DNA: TGTGCCAGCAGCTCAGACAGGGGCGCCTACGAGCAGTACTTC. Amino acid sequence: CASSSDRGAYEQYF.

The chain recombines TRBV27 with TRBJ2-6; perhaps TRBD2 as D (5 bases). From germline, CDR1 is MNHEY and CDR2 SMNVEV (reference sequence). The CDR3 consists of 16 residues. V dropped 3 bases and J dropped 0 bases, with 9 bases sitting between them. The CDR3 reads CASSFGRGSGANVLTF. DNA of the CDR3: TGTGCCAGCAGTTTCGGACGGGGCTCTGGGGCCAACGTCCTGACTTTC.

V is TRBV19 and J is TRBJ1-6; TRBD1 agrees at 9 bases. The length of the CDR3 is 15 residues. Germline V gene sequence: CDR1 LNHDA, CDR2 SQIVND (reference sequence). Unmatched junction bases numbered 3, after V lost 0 bases and J lost 9 bases. The CDR3 spells CASSIDGQGSSPLHF. CDR3 DNA: TGTGCCAGTAGTATAGATGGACAGGGGAGTTCACCCCTCCACTTT.

This sequence joins TRBV7-2 and TRBJ2-3, with 8 nucleotides matching TRBD2. Per the germline V gene, CDR1 is SGHTA and CDR2 is FQGNSA. CDR3 length equals 16 residues. With V trimmed by 8 bases and J by 2 bases, 12 bases remained unmatched. As DNA, the CDR3 is TGTGCCAGCGCCCAAAGCGGGGGCCCCCCCACAGATACGCAGTATTTT. Its protein product is CASAQSGGPPTDTQYF.

The J gene is TRBJ1-6, the V gene TRBV15; D remains ambiguous. Germline V gene lookup returns CDR1 LNHNV and CDR2 YYDKDF (reference sequence). V lost 2 bases and J 8 bases, leaving 13 bases between the germline ends. The CDR3 consists of 15 residues. The CDR3 sequence is CATSRSAGGDSPLHF. The DNA for the CDR3 is TGTGCCACCAGCAGATCGGCAGGCGGGGATTCACCCCTCCACTTT.

This chain connects TRBV2 to TRBJ2-5, with 9 nucleotides matching TRBD2. The junction had 10 bases not matched to a gene; V was cut back by 4 bases and J by 4 bases. CDR1 is SNHLY, CDR2 FYNNEI, per germline. CDR3 length equals 16 residues. CDR3 bases: TGTGCCAGCAGTGTGACCGGCGGGGGGGCCGGAGAGACCCAGTACTTC. It translates to CASSVTGGGAGETQYF.

The chain joins TRBV2 to TRBJ2-1; the D gene is possibly TRBD2 (5 bases). V was cut by 2 bases and J by 2 bases, with 10 bases left in between. Per the germline V gene, CDR1 is SNHLY and CDR2 is FYNNEI. The CDR3 extends over 15 amino acids. The CDR3 here is CASSERGLTYNEQFF. CDR3 nucleotides: TGTGCCAGCAGTGAAAGAGGGCTTACCTACAATGAGCAGTTCTTC.

The chain uses TRBV7-9 and TRBJ1-4; 7 bases align to TRBD1. CDR1 and CDR2 (germline): SEHNR, FQNEAQ (reference sequence). Germline trimming cut 10 bases from V and 3 bases from J; bases unmatched to any gene: 8. The CDR3 is made up of 14 amino acids. The CDR3 is CATGGGQPNEKLFF. The CDR3 nucleotides read TGTGCCACAGGAGGGGGACAGCCTAATGAAAAACTGTTTTTT.

The CDR3 loop reads CASSKDTTYEQYF. For the CDR3, the DNA is TGCGCCAGCAGCAAGGACACCACCTACGAGCAGTACTTC. The chain couples TRBV5-1 to TRBJ2-5, with D possibly being TRBD1 (5 bases). The J call is doubtful: the DNA matches TRBJ2-7 better. CDR1 is SGHRS and CDR2 is YFSETQ in the germline V gene. The CDR3 runs to 13 residues.

The chain uses TRBV30 and TRBJ1-6, with TRBD1 matching 8 bases. The CDR3 loop spans 15 amino acids. CDR1 and CDR2 from the germline V gene are GTSNPN and SVGIG (reference sequence). Trimming took 4 bases from V and 9 from J; bases not matched to a gene: 11. CDR3 residues: CAWKAQGARSSPLHF. The CDR3 region has the DNA TGTGCCTGGAAAGCCCAGGGGGCGAGGAGTTCACCCCTCCACTTT.

The chain employs TRBV19 and TRBJ1-1; D may be TRBD1 (5 bases). The CDR3 contains 16 residues. V dropped 6 bases and J dropped 1 base, with 18 bases sitting between them. The germline V gene encodes CDR1 LNHDA and CDR2 SQIVND (reference sequence). DNA of the CDR3: TGTGCCAGTAGCTTACAGGAAAGGGCGCAGAACACTGAAGCTTTCTTT. Residues: CASSLQERAQNTEAFF.

The chain recombines TRBV19 with TRBJ1-4; 7 bases fit TRBD1. V shed 6 bases, J shed 4 bases, and the junction held 5 bases outside the gene matches. Per the germline V gene, CDR1 is LNHDA and CDR2 is SQIVND (reference sequence). The CDR3 is 14 amino acids. The CDR3 sequence is CASRQGRDNEKLFF. The CDR3 nucleotides are TGTGCCAGTAGACAGGGGCGGGATAATGAAAAACTGTTTTTT.

The V gene is TRBV2, the J gene TRBJ2-7; a weak D match, TRBD2 (5 bases). CDR1 and CDR2 from the germline V gene are SNHLY and FYNNEI. V lost 11 bases to trimming and J lost 0 bases, with 11 bases between them. This CDR3 region has 12 residues. The CDR3 reads CAGRDTSYEQYF. The CDR3 DNA reads as TGTGCCGGACGGGATACCTCCTACGAGCAGTACTTC. The entire variable domain, with the rest obtained from reference TRBV2 and TRBJ2-7, is as follows: EPEVTQTPSHQVTQMGQEVILRCVPISNHLYFYWYRQILGQKVEFLVSFYNNEISEKSEIFDDQFSVERPDGSNFTLKIRSTKLEDSAMYFCAGRDTSYEQYFGPGTRLTVT.